The 6 T cell receptor beta chains below all came from one sample that was sequenced in a study of T cell responses to AZD1222 COVID-19 vaccine. The assay was immunoSEQ multiplex PCR, and TCRdb's table has in-frame clones only and misses some. Of 100,000 or so clones listed, 85% to 90% were seen once; the top ten hold roughly 2.7%. This specimen was peripheral blood, taken on day 0 of AZD1222 vaccination. The receptors come from an adult in good health.

The chain uses TRBV15 and TRBJ2-7; 10 nucleotides align to TRBD1. This CDR3 contains 17 residues. J gave up 2 bases and V 2 bases, and 9 bases lay outside the gene matches. The germline V gene encodes CDR1 LNHNV and CDR2 YYDKDF (reference sequence). CDR3 nucleotides: TGTGCCACCAGCAGAACTAAAGGACAGGGGGGGACCTACGAGCAGTACTTC. Protein: CATSRTKGQGGTYEQYF.

This clone was seen just once. The chain has TRBV28 and TRBJ2-1, with D maybe TRBD1 (6 bases). The germline gives CDR1 MDHEN, CDR2 SYDVKM. The CDR3 consists of 16 residues. Trimming cost V 2 bases and J 4 bases, with 15 bases left between them. CDR3 nucleotides: TGTGCCAGCAGTTTACCCGGGACATCCCGTTACAATGAGCAGTTCTTC. Translation: CASSLPGTSRYNEQFF.

The chain carries TRBV28 and TRBJ1-5; the D is unclear. CDR1 is MDHEN and CDR2 is SYDVKM in the germline V gene. The CDR3 contains 14 residues. Trimming stripped 6 bases from V and 6 bases from J, with 15 bases between. The chain's CDR3 is CASSSINQAQPQHF. CDR3 sequence (DNA): TGTGCCAGCAGCTCCATCAACCAAGCTCAGCCCCAGCATTTT.

The table lists this clone with a few counts. The chain carries TRBV2 and TRBJ2-1; 7 bases map to TRBD2. Germline trimming cut 11 bases from V and 0 bases from J; bases unmatched to any gene: 7. Per germline, CDR1 SNHLY and CDR2 FYNNEI. The CDR3 contains 14 residues. CDR3 DNA: TGTGCCGGCACGCGACTAGCCTCCTACAATGAGCAGTTCTTC. As protein: CAGTRLASYNEQFF.

The chain recombines TRBV7-9 with TRBJ1-4; TRBD1 might be the D (5 bases). The CDR3 contains 12 residues. Germline V CDR1 and CDR2: SEHNR, FQNEAQ (reference sequence). V was trimmed by 6 bases and J by 7 bases, leaving 9 bases between them. CDR3 DNA: TGTGCCAGCAGGAACAGGACTGAAAAACTGTTTTTT. Protein: CASRNRTEKLFF. Together with reference TRBV7-9 and TRBJ1-4, the CDR3 gives the full variable domain: DTGVSQNPRHKITKRGQNVTFRCDPISEHNRLYWYRQTLGQGPEFLTYFQNEAQLEKSRLLSDRFSAERPKGSFSTLEIQRTEQGDSAMYLCASRNRTEKLFFGSGTQLSVL.

The CDR3 spells CASSSGQGPRSGNTIYF. The CDR3 DNA is TGTGCCAGTAGTTCGGGACAGGGACCTCGCTCTGGAAACACCATATATTTT. This rearrangement joins TRBV19 to TRBJ1-3; 9 bases are shared with TRBD1. This CDR3 contains 17 residues. J gave up 0 bases and V 5 bases, and 8 bases lay outside the gene matches. Germline values: CDR1 LNHDA, CDR2 SQIVND (reference sequence).